Shown below are 27 T cell receptor beta chains from a single sample sequenced in a study of blood T cells in healthy people across ages. Using a J-beta primer mix together with a sample-barcoded 5' primer, a second PCR was run for roughly 7 to 11 cycles. TCRdb recomputed calls from the 5' RACE reads with MiXCR, one row per CDR3 protein. The table includes just under 900,000 distinct CDR3 sequences, 25% to 30% detected once. Sequencing input: blood. The receptors shown here come from an elderly woman in good health.

The V gene is TRBV20-1, the J gene TRBJ2-3, with TRBD2 matching 10 bases. Per the germline V gene, CDR1 is DFQATT and CDR2 is SNEGSKA (reference sequence). J was trimmed by 0 bases and V by 4 bases; bases with no gene match: 10. The CDR3 is made up of 17 amino acids. The CDR3 reads CSAKELAGVRSTDTQYF. The CDR3 nucleotides are TGCAGTGCTAAGGAGCTAGCGGGAGTAAGGAGCACAGATACGCAGTATTTT.

The sample holds a few counts of this clonotype. The V and J genes are TRBV6-1 and TRBJ1-5, with 9 bases lining up with TRBD1. V lost 8 bases, J lost 4 bases, and 18 bases stayed unmatched. This CDR3 is 18 amino acids long. Germline V gene lookup returns CDR1 MNHNS and CDR2 SASEGT. The CDR3 here is CASAGGFNTGQGNQPQHF. As DNA, the CDR3 is TGTGCCAGCGCAGGGGGGTTCAACACGGGACAGGGTAATCAGCCCCAGCATTTT.

This clonotype was seen only once. The chain is built from TRBV12-3 or TRBV12-4 and TRBJ1-4, with a tentative D call TRBD1 (5 bases). The CDR3 loop spans 14 amino acids. Trimming shortened V by 5 bases and J by 4 bases, and 11 bases separated the two germline ends. This CDR3 is CASSNRPNNEKLFF. The CDR3 nucleotides read TGTGCCAGCAGTAACAGGCCCAATAATGAAAAACTGTTTTTT.

In this sample, this clonotype turned up many times. The chain recombines TRBV5-1 with TRBJ2-1; 13 bases map to TRBD2. The length of the CDR3 is 15 residues. CDR1 is SGHRS, CDR2 YFSETQ, per germline. V was clipped by 5 bases and J by 8 bases; unmatched bases: 7. The CDR3 nucleotides read TGCGCCAGCAGAGGACTAGCGGGGGTACCAGATGAGCAGTTCTTC. Translated, it gives CASRGLAGVPDEQFF. The variable domain in full, with the rest retrieved from reference TRBV5-1 and TRBJ2-1, is KAGVTQTPRYLIKTRGQQVTLSCSPISGHRSVSWYQQTPGQGLQFLFEYFSETQRNKGNFPGRFSGRQFSNSRSEMNVSTLELGDSALYLCASRGLAGVPDEQFFGPGTRLTVL.

This clonotype has a handful of counts. The chain combines TRBV12-3 or TRBV12-4 with TRBJ2-2, with D possibly matching TRBD2 (6 bases). Trimming shortened V by 3 bases and J by 3 bases, and 8 bases separated the two germline ends. CDR3 size: 14 residues. The CDR3 DNA reads as TGTGCCAGCAGTTTGGGACTGCACACCGGGGAGCTGTTTTTT. The encoded protein is CASSLGLHTGELFF.

This clonotype was detected many times. This rearrangement joins TRBV28 to TRBJ2-3, with 9 bases that match TRBD2. Germline-derived CDR1 and CDR2 are MDHEN and SYDVKM. CDR3 length: 15 residues. Unmatched junction bases numbered 7, after V lost 5 bases and J lost 4 bases. The CDR3 region is CASSPLAGEADTQYF. In nucleotides, the CDR3 is TGTGCCAGCAGTCCCTTAGCGGGAGAGGCAGATACGCAGTATTTT.

A word on this clonotype: Sequence at one end of the junction differs from germline and may be a read error. The chain has TRBV7-9 and TRBJ2-3; possible D gene TRBD1, 5 bases. The CDR3 covers 14 residues. Germline V CDR1 and CDR2: SEHNR, FQNEAQ (reference sequence). This chain's CDR3 is CASSFDQGRDAQYF. The CDR3 DNA sequence: TGTGCCAGCAGCTTCGACCAGGGAAGAGATGCGCAGTATTTT.

In this sample, this clonotype turned up many times. The chain carries TRBV3-1 and TRBJ1-1; D unclear. This CDR3 comprises 12 residues. Germline assignment: CDR1 LGHDT and CDR2 YNNKEL (reference sequence). The V and J ends lost 5 bases and 3 bases respectively, with 7 bases between them. CDR3 nucleotides: TGTGCCAGCAGCTTCTCCGACACTGAAGCTTTCTTT. It yields the protein CASSFSDTEAFF.

This clonotype was counted between two and nine times. This rearrangement joins TRBV5-6 to TRBJ2-3; maybe TRBD2 (6 bases). Per the germline V gene, CDR1 is SGHDT and CDR2 is YYEEEE. This CDR3 comprises 15 residues. Trimming removed 0 bases at V and 2 bases at J, with 10 bases between. The CDR3 loop is CASSLDGGATDTQYF. The CDR3 nucleotides are TGTGCCAGCAGCTTGGACGGCGGGGCCACAGATACGCAGTATTTT.

Ten or more counts support this clonotype. The V call is TRBV7-2, the J call TRBJ1-2, with 12 bases that match TRBD1. V lost 7 bases, J lost 8 bases, and 11 bases stayed unmatched. CDR3 size: 15 residues. From germline, CDR1 is SGHTA and CDR2 FQGNSA. The CDR3 is CASTRTGQGAGGYTF. The DNA for the CDR3 is TGTGCCAGCACCAGAACGGGACAGGGGGCAGGCGGCTACACCTTC. The full variable domain, rest sourced from reference TRBV7-2 and TRBJ1-2, is GAGVSQSPSNKVTEKGKDVELRCDPISGHTALYWYRQSLGQGLEFLIYFQGNSAPDKSGLPSDRFSAERTGGSVSTLTIQRTQQEDSAVYLCASTRTGQGAGGYTFGSGTRLTVV.

This clonotype showed up many times. The gene calls are TRBV9 and TRBJ2-5; 12 bases map to TRBD2. The germline gives CDR1 SGDLS, CDR2 YYNGEE. Losses at the gene ends were 5 bases for V and 3 bases for J; bases not matched to a gene: 8. This CDR3 has 16 residues. CDR3 sequence: CASSPQTSGGKETQYF. In DNA form, the CDR3 reads TGTGCCAGCAGTCCTCAGACTAGCGGGGGAAAAGAGACCCAGTACTTC.

The rearrangement links TRBV6-2 or TRBV6-3 to TRBJ2-7; 8 bases match TRBD1. The CDR3 contains 16 residues. J gave up 7 bases and V 4 bases, and 15 bases lay outside the gene matches. CDR1 MNHEY and CDR2 SVGEGT come from the germline V gene. CDR3 sequence reads: CASSWSRDRPRGEQYF. The CDR3 region has the DNA TGTGCCAGCAGTTGGAGTCGGGACAGGCCACGGGGTGAGCAGTACTTC.

This clonotype was found a few times. CDR3 loop: CASSPIVESPLHF. In DNA, the CDR3 is TGTGCCAGTAGTCCGATCGTAGAATCACCCCTCCACTTT. The chain couples TRBV19 to TRBJ1-6; D unclear. Germline CDR1 reads LNHDA; CDR2 reads SQIVND (reference sequence). CDR3 size: 13 residues. Trimming took off 5 bases at V and 10 bases at J, with 12 bases between the two ends.

On this clonotype: A much larger clone sits a single nucleotide away, making a read error possible. This chain joins TRBV2 and TRBJ2-3, with D possibly TRBD1 on 6 matching bases. Per germline, CDR1 SNHLY and CDR2 FYNNEI. V was trimmed by 9 bases and J by 6 bases, leaving 22 bases between them. CDR3 size: 15 residues. CDR3 amino acids: CASSPRVTGGDTQYF. For the CDR3, the DNA is TGTGCCAGTTCCCCTCGGGTGACAGGCGGCGATACGCAGTATTTT.

The chain uses TRBV7-2 and TRBJ1-3, with a possible D match to TRBD1 (5 bases). Looked up from germline, CDR1 is SGHTA and CDR2 is FQGNSA. V was clipped by 8 bases and J by 0 bases, with 11 bases between them. This CDR3 region has 14 residues. CDR3 in DNA: TGTGCCAGCCAGCTCGGGGGCTCTGGAAACACCATATATTTT. This codes for CASQLGGSGNTIYF.

The table lists this clonotype with many counts. The J gene is TRBJ2-5, the V gene TRBV6-2 or TRBV6-3, with D unresolved. Looked up from germline, CDR1 is MNHEY and CDR2 is SVGEGT. The V and J ends lost 5 bases and 1 base respectively, with 8 bases between them. This CDR3 contains 13 residues. The CDR3 DNA reads as TGTGCCAGCAGTAACTACGGCCAAGAGACCCAGTACTTC. This gives the protein CASSNYGQETQYF.

This clonotype showed up many times. The rearrangement joins TRBV6-5 to TRBJ1-6; D uncertain. Trimming removed 4 bases from V and 7 bases from J, with 17 bases in between. CDR1 and CDR2 from the germline V gene are MNHEY and SVGAGI. The CDR3 has 16 amino acids. CDR3 protein: CASSWGGGRKNSPLHF. CDR3 bases: TGTGCCAGCAGTTGGGGTGGCGGGAGGAAGAATTCACCCCTCCACTTT.

This clonotype has just one count. This could be a read error, since a much larger clone is one nucleotide away. V usage is TRBV10-2 and J usage is TRBJ2-5; TRBD1 aligns across 9 bases. Germline V gene sequence: CDR1 WSHSY, CDR2 SAAADI. The CDR3 is made up of 15 amino acids. The CDR3 DNA is TGCGCCAGCAGTGAAATCACAGGGGGCAGAGAGACCCGGTACTTC. It specifies CASSEITGGRETRYF.

This chain uses TRBV6-1 with TRBJ1-2; 7 positions match TRBD1. With V trimmed by 7 bases and J by 5 bases, 19 bases remained unmatched. This CDR3 comprises 17 residues. Germline CDR1 MNHNS, CDR2 SASEGT. The CDR3 loop reads CASIPGPRQGLFYGYTF. CDR3 DNA: TGTGCCAGCATTCCCGGGCCTCGACAGGGCCTCTTTTATGGCTACACCTTC.

This clonotype has a handful of counts. In nucleotides, the CDR3 is TGCAGTGCTAGAGATGGCCGGGGGGGCCGGGAGACCCAGTACTTC. It is translated as CSARDGRGGRETQYF. This rearrangement joins TRBV20-1 to TRBJ2-5, with TRBD2 identical over 8 bases. J gave up 5 bases and V 0 bases, and 8 bases lay outside the gene matches. Per germline, CDR1 DFQATT and CDR2 SNEGSKA (reference sequence). The CDR3 extends over 15 amino acids.

This clonotype was seen many times. The V gene is TRBV7-2, the J gene TRBJ2-1, with 8 bases that match TRBD1. J gave up 10 bases and V 1 base, and 12 bases lay outside the gene matches. The length of the CDR3 is 16 residues. From germline, CDR1 is SGHTA and CDR2 FQGNSA. The CDR3 loop reads CASSLGLDRVKREQFF. The CDR3 coding sequence is TGTGCCAGCAGCTTAGGTCTGGACAGGGTAAAAAGGGAGCAGTTCTTC.

In its sample, this clonotype was seen many times. The chain recombines TRBV7-2 with TRBJ2-5, with no clear D. The CDR3 runs 12 residues. The V and J ends lost 4 bases and 11 bases respectively, with 14 bases between them. The germline gives CDR1 SGHTA, CDR2 FQGNSA. In nucleotides, the CDR3 is TGTGCCAGCAGCTCTGTGCGTGATGGGCAGTACTTC. Encoded protein: CASSSVRDGQYF.

For this clonotype: A much more abundant neighbour one base away suggests this may be a read error. The chain recombines TRBV9 with TRBJ2-1; TRBD1 might be the D (6 bases). Germline lookup yields CDR1 SGDLS and CDR2 YYNGEE. V was cut by 0 bases and J by 9 bases, with 13 bases left in between. The CDR3 extends over 14 amino acids. The DNA for the CDR3 is TGTGCCAGCAGCGTAGCTATTAGCAGGGGTGAGCAGTTCTTC. Its protein product is CASSVAISRGEQFF.

There are many counts of this clonotype. The V and J genes are TRBV12-3 or TRBV12-4 and TRBJ2-5, with 9 bases fitting TRBD2. Germline trimming cut 7 bases from V and 5 bases from J; bases unmatched to any gene: 8. The CDR3 loop spans 14 amino acids. The DNA of the CDR3 is TGTGCCAGCAACCCGCGGGGGGGCGGGGAGACCCAGTACTTC. Translation gives CASNPRGGGETQYF.

This clonotype appeared a few times. J is TRBJ2-2 and V is TRBV14, with 9 positions matching TRBD1. J gave up 4 bases and V 5 bases, and 8 bases lay outside the gene matches. The CDR3 contains 16 residues. Germline lookup yields CDR1 SGHDN and CDR2 FVKESK. CDR3 DNA sequence: TGTGCCAGCAGCTCGGGGACAGGGATGGTCACCGGGGAGCTGTTTTTT. It yields the protein CASSSGTGMVTGELFF.

The V gene is TRBV5-5, the J gene TRBJ1-2; TRBD1 is a possible D gene (6 bases). The germline gives CDR1 SGHKS, CDR2 YYEKEE (reference sequence). This CDR3 is 17 amino acids long. V was shortened by 0 bases and J by 2 bases, with 17 bases between the two germline ends. The CDR3, as DNA: TGTGCCAGCAGCTTGGCCGGGGGGCGAGGTAAAAACTATGGCTACACCTTC. Its protein product is CASSLAGGRGKNYGYTF.

This clonotype occurred a few times. This could be a read error, since a much larger clone is one nucleotide away. This rearrangement joins TRBV29-1 to TRBJ2-7, with 9 bases that match TRBD1. CDR1 is SQVTM and CDR2 is ANQGSEA in the germline V gene. Losses at the gene ends were 7 bases for V and 7 bases for J; bases not matched to a gene: 8. The CDR3 is 12 residues long. The CDR3 loop reads CSAGQGGNEQYF. The CDR3 DNA reads TGCAGCGCGGGACAGGGAGGGAATGAGCAGTACTTC.